What follows are 3 T cell receptor beta chains derived from one specimen sequenced in a study of T cells in women clearing cervical HPV infection. Using immunoSEQ multiplex PCR, the repertoire was profiled, and TCRdb retains in-frame clones only, with some absent. Reported are 25,000 to 35,000 clones; the ten largest clones contain roughly 2.8%. Material: blood buffy coat. These receptors originate from a woman between 18 and 70 years old with a cervical HPV16 infection that either progressed to CIN3+ or cleared (not recorded which).

CDR3 amino acids: CSASTSLGRDEQFF. CDR3 DNA (partial): TGCAGTGCTTCGACTAGCCTCGGTCGTGATGAG. The chain has TRBV20-1 and TRBJ2-1; 7 bases match TRBD2. The CDR3 end is not reached by the read, which stops 3 residues before it; the germline J gene fills it in. CDR3 length equals 14 residues. Looked up from germline, CDR1 is DFQATT and CDR2 is SNEGSKA (reference sequence). Trimming at V came to 5 bases and at J to 8 bases, leaving 12 bases not matched to a gene.

On this clone: The read terminates 3 residues ahead of where the CDR3 ends, so the germline J gene completes it. The chain links TRBV30 to TRBJ2-4; D not certain. CDR3 length equals 13 residues. Germline V lookup: CDR1 GTSNPN, CDR2 SVGIG (reference sequence). CDR3 in amino acids: CAWSGFRNYGQYF. The covered CDR3 bases are TGTGCCTGGAGTGGTTTTCGTAACTATGGT.

On this clone itself: The read halts 3 residues ahead of the CDR3 end, with the missing end drawn from the germline J gene. This chain uses TRBV30 with TRBJ2-3, with D tentatively TRBD1 (5 bases). The V gene's germline CDR1 is GTSNPN and CDR2 SVGIG (reference sequence). The CDR3 length is 13 residues. Trimming took off 0 bases at V and 4 bases at J, with 8 bases between the two ends. The CDR3: CAWSVRGADTQYF. Partial CDR3 DNA: TGTGCCTGGAGTGTAAGGGGTGCAGATACG.